The 5 T cell receptor beta chains presented below share a single source sample, sequenced in a study of control samples from healthy donors and cancer patients (dated by TCRdb to 2019 to 2021). Libraries were built with the immunoSEQ multiplex PCR assay. Not all clones reach the TCRdb copy of this immuneACCESS table, which keeps in-frame sequences only. Checked studies attribute under half of the gap to unresolved V genes and leave the rest unexplained. Within this sample are some 95,000 clones, with almost 90% of them counted one time only. The ten largest account for less than 15% of the sample. The sample taken for sequencing was blood. These receptors were collected from a man younger than 40 in good health.

V gene TRBV7-8 combines with J gene TRBJ2-1; 15 bases align to TRBD2. The CDR3 spans 19 residues. Trimming removed 5 bases from V and 10 bases from J; junction bases left unmatched: 18. Germline values: CDR1 SGHVS, CDR2 FQNEAQ. The CDR3 here is CASSPQGGRTSGRAWEQFF. The DNA for the CDR3 is TGTGCCAGCAGCCCACAGGGCGGCCGGACTAGCGGGAGGGCCTGGGAGCAGTTCTTC.

This chain connects TRBV6-2 or TRBV6-3 to TRBJ1-1, with TRBD1 as a possible D gene (6 bases). V lost 1 base and J 14 bases, leaving 11 bases between the germline ends. Germline CDR1 MNHEY, CDR2 SVGEGT. The CDR3 is made up of 11 amino acids. The CDR3 is CASSYYRVAFF. The CDR3 DNA follows: TGTGCCAGCAGTTACTACAGGGTTGCGTTCTTT.

The J gene is TRBJ1-1, the V gene TRBV2, with 7 bases lining up with TRBD1. The J segment lost 11 bases and the V segment lost 10 bases, leaving 16 bases of the junction unmatched. Germline V gene sequence: CDR1 SNHLY, CDR2 FYNNEI. This CDR3 spans 13 amino acids. CDR3 sequence: CATSLRGRRVAFF. DNA of the CDR3: TGTGCCACCAGCTTGAGGGGGCGCCGCGTCGCTTTCTTT.

The CDR3 spells CASTGQLNQPQHF. The CDR3 coding sequence is TGTGCCAGCACCGGACAGCTTAATCAGCCCCAGCATTTT. The chain uses TRBV2 and TRBJ1-5, with D maybe TRBD1 (6 bases). Trimming pared 7 bases from V and 4 bases from J, leaving 11 bases between. CDR1 is SNHLY, CDR2 FYNNEI, per germline. This CDR3 comprises 13 residues.

The chain uses TRBV5-1 and TRBJ2-2; the match to TRBD2 covers 7 bases. The CDR3 has 16 amino acids. The germline V gene encodes CDR1 SGHRS and CDR2 YFSETQ. V gave up 2 bases and J gave up 7 bases; unmatched junction bases: 11. The CDR3: CASSLRPSGTSGELFF. In nucleotides, the CDR3 is TGCGCCAGCAGCTTAAGACCCAGCGGGACGAGCGGGGAGCTGTTTTTT. The entire variable domain, with the rest obtained from reference TRBV5-1 and TRBJ2-2, is as follows: KAGVTQTPRYLIKTRGQQVTLSCSPISGHRSVSWYQQTPGQGLQFLFEYFSETQRNKGNFPGRFSGRQFSNSRSEMNVSTLELGDSALYLCASSLRPSGTSGELFFGEGSRLTVL.